The source of this T cell receptor (beta chain) is a study of control samples from healthy donors and cancer patients. Measured with immunoSEQ multiplex PCR; TCRdb has only the in-frame clones, and not every one. Found here are more than 75,000 clones, just under 90% of them singletons; the top ten hold around 5.1%. The CDR3 totals 14 residues. Germline assignment: CDR1 KGHDR and CDR2 SFDVKD. The V and J ends lost 6 bases and 2 bases respectively, with 13 bases between them. This TCR came from a man over 45 in good health. The gene calls are TRBV24-1 and TRBJ2-7, with D possibly matching TRBD1 (6 bases). The specimen was blood. This CDR3 reads CATSQNAGAYEQYF. CDR3 DNA sequence: TGTGCCACCAGTCAAAATGCAGGGGCCTACGAGCAGTACTTC.